This T cell receptor beta chain was identified during a study of shared clonotypes between healthy human individuals (dated by TCRdb to the early 2020s). Study-wide context: The cohort included three men and a couple of women between 18 and 49 years of age. For each donor, three plates each were used for CD4 naive and CD4 memory, two plates were used for CD8 naive, and one plate was used for CD8 memory. To estimate repertoire size and how much clonotypes are shared between individuals, the study performed deep sequencing of blood TCR repertoires from 4 to 6 healthy adults. Different laboratories and diverse techniques were used to prepare libraries and sequence TCR repertoires, to increase sequencing depth and limit assay-specific biases. Leukapheresis yielded between about 0.94 and 8.9 billion PBMCs per donor. Beyond this particular receptor, the publication reports: Higher generation probabilities were observed for clonotypes shared by all four sorted-subset donors than for non-shared clonotypes. Estimated clonotype richness was generally larger for naive than for memory subsets. Sharing across four donors was observed for approximately 5% of naive CD4, less than 4% of naive CD8, about 2.5% of memory CD4, and around 0.4% of memory CD8 clonotypes. Sampling was restricted to blood, and TCR repertoires in tissues likely differ from the TCR repertoires found in blood. Based on pairwise subsampling, the degree of clonotype sharing among donors was expected to be affected by sequencing depth. The genetic and exposure-history diversity represented was limited by the small number of donors. Even with the large sequencing depth, rarefaction of the sorted-subset datasets indicated that sequencing was incomplete.

TCR CDR3 regions were amplified from genomic DNA by multiplex PCR using the deep immunoSEQ assay. Genomic DNA extracted from each cell subset was distributed evenly over all wells of several immunoSEQ 96-well plates, and each plate served as one replicate. Each replicate PCR for sorted subsets received about 210 ng genomic DNA, equal to tens of thousands of T cell genomes. Purified libraries were quantified with a Qubit 3.0 fluorometer, sized on a Bioanalyzer 2100, and re-quantified with the KAPA Library Quantification kit. Each immunoSEQ 96-well plate was sequenced on its own single-read 150-cycle Illumina NextSeq 550 flow cell. On the authors' methods: Because the immunoSEQ output included only junctional sequences and no quality scores, the filtering could not be the same as the filtering used for full-length reads. Sequences were annotated with PyIR, a Python wrapper for IgBLAST v1.9, using IMGT germline references to assign V/J genes and CDR3. Reads were filtered out if the reads had weak V/J assignments (E-value above 1e-6), no CDR3, stop codons, out-of-frame junctions, or ambiguous translated residues. V3J clonotypes were defined by identical inferred V gene, J gene, and CDR3 amino acid sequence. The percentage overlap between two repertoires was calculated by dividing the number of shared unique clonotypes by the size of the smaller repertoire. RTK rarefaction, the Chao1 estimator, and Recon v2.1 estimates of unobserved clonotypes were used to assess repertoire richness. For all TCRbeta clonotypes obtained by the gDNA method from several donors, generation probabilities were computed with OLGA. TCRdb's version of the immuneACCESS table is confined to in-frame rearrangements and falls short of the full clone set. An unresolved V gene accounts for under half of the shortfall where checked; the remainder is of unknown origin. That table furnishes V, J and clone size, whereas the DNA furnished D and trimming. This sample has about 980,000 clones in its table, and 76% of those were observed once. The ten largest account for roughly 1.5% of the sample.

Healthy HIV-negative adults with no recently reported acute infections or vaccinations were included as donors. Every donor was a Caucasian adult living in Nashville, Tennessee, USA. CD4+ T cells were enriched by magnetic negative selection; naive cells were then positively selected on CD45RA, and the negative fraction formed the memory subset. Blood was collected by leukapheresis, and PBMCs were isolated by Ficoll-Histopaque density gradient centrifugation and then cryopreserved in liquid nitrogen vapor phase. Analytical flow cytometry was used to check the purity and quantity of every magnetically sorted T cell population. Genomic DNA was isolated from every sorted fraction and measured by UV absorbance on a Nanodrop 2000c. Details on this clone: It lacks a known antigen. Per-nucleotide qualities are absent, and no much larger clonotype sits a single base away.

The CDR3, from cysteine to phenylalanine, totals 11 residues. Left in the record is the CDR3 DNA by itself, 33 bases read in frame from the first base. The germline V gene gives CDR1 as ENHRY and CDR2 as SYGVKD. Sequences were obtained from memory CD4+ T cells sorted from blood. This specimen's cell subset or site label, per the study, means: CD45RA-negative fraction. The chain couples TRBV10-3 to TRBJ2-5; no D gene call is confident. The end of the DNA is better explained by TRBJ2-7, so the J call may be wrong. The receptor was derived from a man aged 18 to 30 in good health. The DNA sequence is TGTGCCACCTCACAAACCTACGAGCAGTACTTC. It translates to CATSQTYEQYF.